This TCR beta chain was found in a study of siplizumab effects on memory and regulatory T cells. Notes on the study in general: Major contributors to the alloresponse seemed to be naive T cells, which also appeared more diverse than memory cells.

CDR3 length: 15 amino acids. The germline gives CDR1 GTSNPN, CDR2 SVGIG (reference sequence). V lost 5 bases to trimming and J lost 0 bases, with 14 bases between them. Clones were sequenced by immunoSEQ multiplex PCR, and TCRdb holds only the in-frame ones, with some missing. The sample includes 70,000 to 95,000 clones, 85% to 90% of them seen just once. Notes on this clone: Its specificity is not known.

The specimen sequenced was CD4+ T cells sorted from blood. This clonotype originated in a human donor in good health. The V and J genes are TRBV30 and TRBJ1-3; tentatively, D is TRBD1 (5 bases). The CDR3 here is CAWSLGRFSGNTIYF. CDR3 DNA sequence: TGTGCCTGGTCTCTGGGACGTTTCTCTGGAAACACCATATATTTT.